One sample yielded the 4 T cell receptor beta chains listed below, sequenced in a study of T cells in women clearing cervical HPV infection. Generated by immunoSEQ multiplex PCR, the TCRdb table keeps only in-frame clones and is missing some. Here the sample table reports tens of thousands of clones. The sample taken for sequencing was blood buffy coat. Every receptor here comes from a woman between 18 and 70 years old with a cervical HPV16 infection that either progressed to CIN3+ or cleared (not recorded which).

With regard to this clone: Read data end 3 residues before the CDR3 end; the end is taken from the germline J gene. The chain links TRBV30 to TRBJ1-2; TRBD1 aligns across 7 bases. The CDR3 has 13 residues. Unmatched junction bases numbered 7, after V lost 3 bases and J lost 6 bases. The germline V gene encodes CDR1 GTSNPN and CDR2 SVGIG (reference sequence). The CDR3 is CAWRRGTADGYTF. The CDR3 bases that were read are TGTGCCTGGAGGAGGGGGACAGCTGATGGC. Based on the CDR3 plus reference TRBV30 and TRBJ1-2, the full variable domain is SQTIHQWPATLVQPVGSPLSLECTVEGTSNPNLYWYRQAAGRGLQLLFYSVGIGQISSEVPQNLSASRPQDRQFILSSKKLLLSDSGFYLCAWRRGTADGYTFGSGTRLTVV.

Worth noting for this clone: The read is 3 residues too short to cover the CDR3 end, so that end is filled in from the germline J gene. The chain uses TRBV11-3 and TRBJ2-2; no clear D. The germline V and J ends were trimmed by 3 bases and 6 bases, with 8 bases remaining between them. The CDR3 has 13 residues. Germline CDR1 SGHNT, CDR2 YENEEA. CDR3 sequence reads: CASSLSVAGELFF. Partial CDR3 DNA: TGTGCCAGCAGCTTGTCCGTAGCCGGGGAG.

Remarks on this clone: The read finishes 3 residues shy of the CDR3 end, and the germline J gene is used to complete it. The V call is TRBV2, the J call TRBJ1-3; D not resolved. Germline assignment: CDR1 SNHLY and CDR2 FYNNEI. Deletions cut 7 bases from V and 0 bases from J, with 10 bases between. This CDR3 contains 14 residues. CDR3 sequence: CASMLSLSGNTIYF. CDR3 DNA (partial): TGTGCCAGCATGCTGTCACTCTCTGGAAACACC.

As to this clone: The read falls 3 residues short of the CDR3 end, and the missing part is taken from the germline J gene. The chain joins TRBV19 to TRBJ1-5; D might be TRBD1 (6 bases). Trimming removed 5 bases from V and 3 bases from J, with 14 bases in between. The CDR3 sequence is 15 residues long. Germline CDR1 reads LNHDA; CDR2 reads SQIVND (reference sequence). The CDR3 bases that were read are TGTGCCAGTAGTCTAGCGACAGGCTACAATCAGCCC. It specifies CASSLATGYNQP. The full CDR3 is CASSLATGYNQPQHF. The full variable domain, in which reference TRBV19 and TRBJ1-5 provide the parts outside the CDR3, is DGGITQSPKYLFRKEGQNVTLSCEQNLNHDAMYWYRQDPGQGLRLIYYSQIVNDFQKGDIAEGYSVSREKKESFPLTVTSAQKNPTAFYLCASSLATGYNQPQHFGDGTRLSIL.